This TCR beta chain was profiled in a study of OX40 agonist ivuxolimab in advanced cancers. CDR1 and CDR2 (germline): SGDLS, YYNGEE. The CDR3 runs 12 residues. V was clipped by 4 bases and J by 7 bases, with 6 bases between them. Here immunoSEQ multiplex PCR was the method, and the copy in TCRdb shows in-frame clones only, minus some. The table includes about 49,000 clones, about 93% detected once. The chain couples TRBV9 to TRBJ1-6; D unresolved. This receptor was obtained from an adult with an advanced solid tumor such as melanoma, head and neck, liver or kidney cancer. The source material was CD4+ or CD8+ T cells sorted from blood, sampled in a trial of the OX40 agonist ivuxolimab. CDR3 DNA sequence: TGTGCCAGCAGCCCCTCAAATTCACCCCTCCACTTT. Translated: CASSPSNSPLHF.